The present T cell receptor (beta chain) was sequenced within a study of cytomegalovirus exposure and HLA in healthy donors. V dropped 0 bases and J dropped 3 bases, with 27 bases sitting between them. Germline CDR1 MGHRA, CDR2 YSYEKL. CDR3 size: 20 residues. This clone was detected only a few times. With 60 Vbeta and 13 Jbeta primers, the PCR was carried out. Sequenced by immunoSEQ multiplex PCR; TCRdb stores in-frame clones only, minus some. The repertoire includes some 130,000 clones, nearly 80% of them detected once, and over 2% sits in the top ten. This TCR was sampled from a young man in good health and CMV-seronegative. The chain links TRBV4-1 to TRBJ2-7; tentative D call: TRBD2 (5 bases). The sequenced sample was PBMCs. In nucleotides, the CDR3 is TGCGCCAGCAGCCAAGATGTCCTTAGGTCGCGTTCACGGGGAGTCTACGAGCAGTACTTC. Protein product: CASSQDVLRSRSRGVYEQYF.